Each of the 25 T cell receptor beta chains below was sequenced from the same sample in a study of T cell responses to AZD1222 COVID-19 vaccine. Produced via immunoSEQ multiplex PCR; TCRdb's table is partial and in-frame only. In the table there are approximately 140,000 clones, around 93% of which are singletons. Specimen: peripheral blood, collected on day 0 of AZD1222 vaccination. These receptors all come from an adult in good health.

The CDR3 protein is CASSPGTQYYEQYF. In nucleotides, the CDR3 is TGTGCCAGCAGCCCTGGGACTCAATACTACGAGCAGTACTTC. The chain combines TRBV11-3 with TRBJ2-7; D is possibly TRBD2 (6 bases). This CDR3 contains 14 residues. Trimming stripped 5 bases from V and 3 bases from J, with 14 bases between. Germline V lookup: CDR1 SGHNT, CDR2 YENEEA.

V and J are TRBV4-1 and TRBJ1-3; 7 positions agree with TRBD1. The J segment lost 4 bases and the V segment lost 6 bases, leaving 3 bases of the junction unmatched. CDR3 length: 13 amino acids. Germline values: CDR1 MGHRA, CDR2 YSYEKL. In DNA form, the CDR3 reads TGCGCCAGCAGAGAGGGGGCCGGAAACACCATATATTTT. Its translation is CASREGAGNTIYF.

The chain links TRBV6-2 or TRBV6-3 to TRBJ1-5, with D possibly matching TRBD1 (5 bases). Between the trimmed V and J ends, which lost 2 bases and 6 bases, there was a span of 8 bases. Germline loops: CDR1 MNHEY, CDR2 SVGEGT. The CDR3 runs to 13 residues. The CDR3, as DNA: TGTGCCAGCAGTTACAGGGGAGGTCAGCCCCAGCATTTT. It translates to CASSYRGGQPQHF.

This sequence joins TRBV29-1 and TRBJ2-2, with 10 bases identical to TRBD1. The CDR3 length is 15 residues. The germline V gene has CDR1 SQVTM and CDR2 ANQGSEA. J gave up 4 bases and V 6 bases, and 8 bases lay outside the gene matches. The CDR3 loop reads CSVERTGGTTGELFF. Here the CDR3 DNA reads TGCAGCGTCGAACGGACAGGGGGGACCACCGGGGAGCTGTTTTTT.

The chain links TRBV2 to TRBJ2-7, with D possibly being TRBD1 (6 bases). Germline CDR1 is SNHLY and CDR2 is FYNNEI. V was cut by 3 bases and J by 6 bases, with 12 bases left in between. The CDR3 is 13 amino acids. Written as DNA, the CDR3 is TGTGCCAGCAGTGATAGGGGGTCATCCGAGCAGTACTTC. Translated: CASSDRGSSEQYF.

CDR3 sequence (DNA): TGTGCCAGCAGTAGGGTGGGGACTAGGTTAATTAATGAGCAGTTCTTC. Protein product: CASSRVGTRLINEQFF. The J gene is TRBJ2-1, the V gene TRBV27, with 8 bases aligning to TRBD2. CDR1 is MNHEY, CDR2 SMNVEV, per germline (reference sequence). Germline trimming cut 5 bases from V and 7 bases from J; bases unmatched to any gene: 13. This CDR3 comprises 16 residues.

The chain carries TRBV10-2 and TRBJ2-7; D is unclear. Germline V gene data show CDR1 as WSHSY and CDR2 as SAAADI. The ends were cut back, 6 bases at V and 4 bases at J, with 7 bases in the middle. The CDR3 covers 11 residues. Written as DNA, the CDR3 is TGCGCCAGCAGGGACGGTTACGAGCAGTACTTC. Protein product: CASRDGYEQYF.

This chain joins TRBV6-5 and TRBJ1-5; D not certain. Germline V gives CDR1 MNHEY, CDR2 SVGAGI. CDR3 size: 15 residues. The V end lost 8 bases, the J end lost 0 bases, and 14 bases lay between the germline ends. The CDR3 region has the DNA TGTGCCAGCTTAGTTTCCGATAATAGCAATCAGCCCCAGCATTTT. Translation gives CASLVSDNSNQPQHF.

The chain employs TRBV6-6 and TRBJ1-5, with D maybe TRBD1 (5 bases). V was clipped by 5 bases and J by 1 base, with 9 bases between them. Looked up from germline, CDR1 is MNHNY and CDR2 is SVGAGI (reference sequence). The CDR3 covers 14 residues. The CDR3 DNA is TGTGCCAGCAGTGGGGCAGGGAGCAATCAGCCCCAGCATTTT. Its translation: CASSGAGSNQPQHF.

This clone was seen more than once but under ten times. J is TRBJ1-1 and V is TRBV6-5, with D unclear. Germline V gene sequence: CDR1 MNHEY, CDR2 SVGAGI. Deletions cut 2 bases from V and 7 bases from J, with 11 bases between. This CDR3 is 13 amino acids long. The CDR3 DNA reads TGTGCCAGCAGTTACACTTTTGGTCGTGAAGCTTTCTTT. This codes for CASSYTFGREAFF.

The chain recombines TRBV12-3 or TRBV12-4 with TRBJ2-2; weak D call: TRBD1 (6 bases). The CDR3 is 12 residues long. The V end lost 3 bases, the J end lost 8 bases, and 7 bases lay between the germline ends. CDR3 sequence (DNA): TGTGCCAGCAGTTTCACAGGGGGGGAGCTGTTTTTT. This sequence encodes CASSFTGGELFF.

The chain is built from TRBV7-2 and TRBJ2-1, with D tentatively TRBD1 (5 bases). Germline CDR1 and CDR2: SGHTA and FQGNSA. This CDR3 spans 14 amino acids. V was pared by 4 bases and J by 4 bases, with 11 bases between. CDR3 sequence reads: CASSSQGPYNEQFF. CDR3 sequence (DNA): TGTGCCAGCAGCTCGCAGGGTCCATACAATGAGCAGTTCTTC.

DNA for the CDR3: TGTGCTAGCGTCGGGGAGACAGGGGCTTCACCCCTCCACTTT. As protein: CASVGETGASPLHF. The gene calls are TRBV12-5 and TRBJ1-6; 8 bases are shared with TRBD1. With 9 bases clipped from V and 9 bases from J, the junction kept 10 bases outside the gene matches. The CDR3 covers 14 residues. The germline CDR1 and CDR2 sequences are LGHNT and FRNRAP.

The rearrangement uses TRBV11-1 and TRBJ2-2; no clear D gene. V was shortened by 5 bases and J by 4 bases, with 17 bases between the two germline ends. This CDR3 has 16 amino acids. The germline V gene has CDR1 SGHAT and CDR2 FQDESV (reference sequence). The CDR3 loop reads CASSPQNSARTGELFF. CDR3 DNA: TGTGCCAGCAGCCCCCAGAATTCTGCCCGCACCGGGGAGCTGTTTTTT.

J is TRBJ2-5 and V is TRBV4-1, with TRBD2 matching 11 bases. The germline V gene encodes CDR1 MGHRA and CDR2 YSYEKL. There are 18 residues in the CDR3. V gave up 3 bases and J gave up 7 bases; unmatched junction bases: 16. The CDR3 is CASSQELAGAVRTVTQYF. In DNA, the CDR3 is TGCGCCAGCAGCCAGGAACTAGCGGGGGCCGTCCGCACGGTGACCCAGTACTTC.

V gene TRBV7-9 combines with J gene TRBJ1-5; possible D gene TRBD1, 6 bases. The V end lost 5 bases, the J end lost 0 bases, and 14 bases lay between the germline ends. The CDR3 sequence is 16 residues long. Germline V gene data show CDR1 as SEHNR and CDR2 as FQNEAQ (reference sequence). CDR3 sequence (DNA): TGTGCCAGCAGCCCGCTGACAGGTTATAGCAATCAGCCCCAGCATTTT. Translated: CASSPLTGYSNQPQHF.

This clone was seen a single time. This chain joins TRBV6-5 and TRBJ1-2; the D gene is possibly TRBD1 (5 bases). The CDR3 is 11 residues long. The germline V and J ends were trimmed by 6 bases and 8 bases, with 10 bases remaining between them. Germline V gene data show CDR1 as MNHEY and CDR2 as SVGAGI. The CDR3 loop reads CASSGGAGYTF. The CDR3 DNA reads as TGTGCCAGCAGCGGGGGTGCAGGCTACACCTTC.

The rearrangement joins TRBV7-8 to TRBJ1-5, with D unresolved. The CDR3 runs to 12 residues. Trimming left V 5 bases short and J 5 bases short, with 7 bases between. Germline CDR1 is SGHVS and CDR2 is FQNEAQ. CDR3 DNA: TGTGCCAGCAGCGCCCAGGATCAGCCCCAGCATTTT. Amino acid sequence: CASSAQDQPQHF.

The gene calls are TRBV2 and TRBJ1-2; no clear D. There are 14 residues in the CDR3. The ends were cut back, 6 bases at V and 4 bases at J, with 15 bases in the middle. Germline loops: CDR1 SNHLY, CDR2 FYNNEI. The CDR3 coding sequence is TGTGCCAGCAGACGGGAGGCGCAGAGCTATGGCTACACCTTC. Amino acids: CASRREAQSYGYTF.

The CDR3 sequence is CASSWDRGSGYTF. CDR3 DNA sequence: TGTGCCAGCAGTTGGGACAGGGGGAGCGGCTACACCTTC. The chain is built from TRBV6-5 and TRBJ1-2; 11 bases fit TRBD1. Germline loops: CDR1 MNHEY, CDR2 SVGAGI. The CDR3 is made up of 13 amino acids. Germline trimming cut 4 bases from V and 8 bases from J; bases unmatched to any gene: 3.

J is TRBJ1-2 and V is TRBV7-9, with D unresolved. From germline, CDR1 is SEHNR and CDR2 FQNEAQ (reference sequence). CDR3 length: 14 amino acids. V was clipped by 5 bases and J by 5 bases, with 15 bases between them. CDR3 bases: TGTGCCAGCAGCCTGACTGGAACTGTTTATGGCTACACCTTC. Translating gives CASSLTGTVYGYTF.

V is TRBV5-1 and J is TRBJ1-3; TRBD1 matches 7 bases. The germline gives CDR1 SGHRS, CDR2 YFSETQ. This CDR3 is 15 amino acids long. The V gene end was trimmed by 3 bases and the J gene end by 3 bases; junction bases not matched to a gene: 6. The CDR3 nucleotides are TGCGCCAGCAGCTGGGGGGACAGTAATGGAAACACCATATATTTT. Translated, it gives CASSWGDSNGNTIYF.

The chain joins TRBV24-1 to TRBJ2-7; TRBD1 agrees at 8 bases. V shed 2 bases and J 4 bases; nucleotides not matched to a gene: 6. The germline V gene has CDR1 KGHDR and CDR2 SFDVKD. The CDR3 loop spans 15 amino acids. The CDR3 bases are TGTGCCACCAGTGATTCCTGGACAGGGAGATACGAGCAGTACTTC. Amino acids: CATSDSWTGRYEQYF.

The table lists this clone with a count of one. The chain has TRBV30 and TRBJ2-7; 9 bases are a match to TRBD1. CDR1 is GTSNPN, CDR2 SVGIG, per germline (reference sequence). CDR3 size: 16 residues. J was trimmed by 2 bases and V by 3 bases; bases with no gene match: 11. The CDR3 region has the DNA TGTGCCTGGAGAAATGAACCGGGACAGGGCACCTACGAGCAGTACTTC. It specifies CAWRNEPGQGTYEQYF.

V is TRBV19 and J is TRBJ1-5; a possible D gene is TRBD1 (5 bases). CDR1 is LNHDA and CDR2 is SQIVND in the germline V gene (reference sequence). Between the trimmed V and J ends, which lost 4 bases and 3 bases, there was a span of 7 bases. The CDR3 length is 13 residues. CDR3 sequence reads: CASSKTVNQPQHF. The CDR3 nucleotides are TGTGCCAGTAGTAAGACAGTCAATCAGCCCCAGCATTTT.